This T cell receptor beta chain was identified in a study of T cells in Graves' hyperthyroidism and ophthalmopathy. The germline gives CDR1 SGHRS, CDR2 YFSETQ. This CDR3 has 15 amino acids. Trimming left V 2 bases short and J 3 bases short, with 12 bases between. Newly diagnosed hyperthyroidism, duration under 2 months, in patients aged 18 to 65. Uncontrolled infection, other autoimmune disease, pregnancy or lactation disqualified patients from enrolment. Amplification of TCR beta CDR3 regions was performed using RNA transcripts as template. When the TCR CDR3 underwent first-round RT-PCR, the HTBI primer set was used. TCRdb fed the multiplex PCR reads into MiXCR, producing one record per CDR3 protein. The table includes a few hundred thousand distinct CDR3 sequences, roughly 14% detected once. General study results and limits: The majority of expanded thyroid clonotypes above 0.001 also appeared in blood.

Ten or more counts support this clonotype. What it binds is not known. Specimen: blood. The chain joins TRBV5-1 to TRBJ2-1; D is possibly TRBD1 (5 bases). This clonotype was obtained from a woman aged 25-40 years with Graves' hyperthyroidism. Here the CDR3 reads CASSFLQADYNEQFF. As DNA, the CDR3 is TGCGCCAGCAGCTTTCTACAGGCGGACTACAATGAGCAGTTCTTC.